This TCR beta chain was sequenced in a study of cytomegalovirus exposure and HLA in healthy donors. Broader study findings: Data from an earlier analysis indicated that most TCR beta V segments were productive either about 87% or about 30% of the time. An analysis that was carried out later associated 15,000 to 20,000 TCR beta sequences with HLA alleles at 0.05 false discovery rate.

Of note for this clone: Its antigen remains unidentified.

It was with 60 Vbeta and 13 Jbeta primers that the PCR ran. The method was immunoSEQ multiplex PCR; TCRdb's version includes in-frame clones alone and lacks a portion of them. The sample includes 150,000 to 200,000 clones, over 60% seen only once; the top ten take over 2%. In germline, CDR1 is MDHEN, CDR2 SYDVKM. This CDR3 is 15 amino acids long. V lost 6 bases to trimming and J lost 7 bases; unmatched junction nucleotides: 12. This chain links TRBV28 with TRBJ2-7, with TRBD1 identical over 10 bases. The clonotype comes from a woman aged 45-65 years in good health and CMV-seronegative. Sequences were obtained from PBMCs. The CDR3, as DNA: TGTGCCAGCAGGTCTACCGGGACAGGGGATCGGGAGCAGTACTTC. It specifies CASRSTGTGDREQYF.